A single T cell receptor (beta chain) is shown here with its context. This specimen comes from a study of T cell changes during pregnancy in multiple sclerosis. The repertoire was sequenced with immunoSEQ multiplex PCR; TCRdb's copy has only in-frame clones and lacks some. The sample holds approximately 50,000 clones, about 90% seen once. The CDR3 consists of 15 residues. V was cut by 3 bases and J by 2 bases, with 11 bases left in between. Germline V gives CDR1 MRHNA, CDR2 SNTAGT. This TCR derives from a female donor with multiple sclerosis, enrolled in a pregnancy study. Sequenced here: CD4+ T cells from peripheral blood mononuclear cells, sampled after pregnancy. The rearrangement uses TRBV6-4 and TRBJ1-5, with D possibly matching TRBD1 (6 bases). The CDR3 reads CASSEQGGGNQPQHF. The CDR3 coding sequence is TGTGCCAGCAGTGAACAGGGCGGTGGCAATCAGCCCCAGCATTTT.